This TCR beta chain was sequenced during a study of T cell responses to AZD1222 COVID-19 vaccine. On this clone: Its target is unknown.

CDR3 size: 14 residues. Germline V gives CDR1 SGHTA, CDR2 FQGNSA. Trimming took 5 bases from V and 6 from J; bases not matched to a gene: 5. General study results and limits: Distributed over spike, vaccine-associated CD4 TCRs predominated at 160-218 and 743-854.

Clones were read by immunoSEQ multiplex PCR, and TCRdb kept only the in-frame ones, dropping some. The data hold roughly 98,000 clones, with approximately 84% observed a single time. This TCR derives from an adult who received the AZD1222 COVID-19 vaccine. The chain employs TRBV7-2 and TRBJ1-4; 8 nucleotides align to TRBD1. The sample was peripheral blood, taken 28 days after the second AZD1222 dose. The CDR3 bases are TGTGCCAGCAGCCATACAGGGGGTTATGAAAAACTGTTTTTT. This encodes CASSHTGGYEKLFF.